This TCR beta chain was found in a study of cytomegalovirus exposure and HLA in healthy donors. Trimming cost V 5 bases and J 2 bases, with 13 bases left between them. The CDR3 has 14 residues. Germline CDR1 is MNHEY and CDR2 is SMNVEV (reference sequence). PCR was performed using 60 Vbeta and 13 Jbeta primers. Profiled with immunoSEQ multiplex PCR; TCRdb holds only in-frame clones, not every one. Its clone listing holds approximately 110,000 clones. The chain is built from TRBV27 and TRBJ2-7; tentative D call: TRBD2 (5 bases). Sequencing input: PBMCs. The source is a man younger than 35 in good health and CMV-seronegative. The CDR3 loop reads CASSREGFTYEQYF. The CDR3 region has the DNA TGTGCCAGCAGTCGCGAGGGCTTTACCTACGAGCAGTACTTC.